Shown below are 30 T cell receptor beta chains from a single sample sequenced in a study of T cells in Graves' hyperthyroidism and ophthalmopathy. TCR beta CDR3 sequences were amplified from RNA transcripts. Initially, a first-round RT-PCR of the TCR CDR3 employed the HTBI primer set. TCRdb re-derived calls from the multiplex PCR reads in MiXCR, one entry per CDR3 protein. This repertoire shows 600,000 or so distinct CDR3 sequences, roughly 14% found once; its top ten account for around 12%. The source material was blood. The receptors come from a woman aged 45-65 years with Graves' ophthalmopathy.

Ten or more counts support this clonotype. V and J are TRBV27 and TRBJ2-1; 11 nucleotides match TRBD2. This CDR3 is built from 16 residues. The germline V gene has CDR1 MNHEY and CDR2 SMNVEV (reference sequence). The ends lost 8 bases at V and 5 bases at J; junction bases unmatched: 11. CDR3 DNA: TGTGCCAGCCGATCTGTACTAGCGGGAGCAGACAATGAGCAGTTCTTC. The encoded protein is CASRSVLAGADNEQFF.

This clonotype was recorded a few times. V gene TRBV27 combines with J gene TRBJ2-7; no reliable D call. V was trimmed by 8 bases and J by 2 bases, leaving 4 bases between them. This CDR3 region has 10 residues. The germline CDR1 and CDR2 sequences are MNHEY and SMNVEV (reference sequence). In DNA form, the CDR3 reads TGTGCCAGCCACCCCTACGAGCAGTACTTC. Translation: CASHPYEQYF.

This rearrangement joins TRBV27 to TRBJ2-3; D uncertain. The CDR3 runs to 13 residues. Germline-derived CDR1 and CDR2 are MNHEY and SMNVEV (reference sequence). The V and J ends lost 6 bases and 5 bases respectively, with 12 bases between them. CDR3 nucleotide sequence: TGTGCCAGCAGCCCTGACTTGGGAGATACGCAGTATTTT. This gives the protein CASSPDLGDTQYF.

This rearrangement joins TRBV24-1 to TRBJ2-2; D is unresolved. V lost 4 bases, J lost 5 bases, and 16 bases lay in between. The germline V gene has CDR1 KGHDR and CDR2 SFDVKD. The CDR3 loop spans 16 amino acids. CDR3 sequence: CATSDPGKLGTGELFF. CDR3 sequence (DNA): TGTGCCACCAGTGACCCCGGAAAATTGGGTACCGGGGAGCTGTTTTTT.

This clonotype was counted at least ten times. The V call is TRBV7-9, the J call TRBJ1-5; D is unclear. The CDR3 runs 15 residues. CDR1 is SEHNR and CDR2 is FQNEAQ in the germline V gene (reference sequence). The V end lost 1 base, the J end lost 3 bases, and 10 bases lay between the germline ends. CDR3 protein: CASSLGSSVNQPQHF. CDR3 DNA: TGTGCCAGCAGCTTAGGAAGTAGCGTCAATCAGCCCCAGCATTTT.

This clonotype was picked up a small number of times. The gene calls are TRBV12-5 and TRBJ1-5, with D uncertain. The germline V gene has CDR1 LGHNT and CDR2 FRNRAP. Trimming took 0 bases from V and 4 from J, leaving 16 bases between them. The CDR3 is 17 residues long. The DNA for the CDR3 is TGTGCTAGTGGTTTGGTACTGTCCCGGACGGGGAATCAGCCCCAGCATTTT. This gives the protein CASGLVLSRTGNQPQHF.

On this clonotype: A clone one base away is much larger, so this may be a read error. This chain joins TRBV7-2 and TRBJ2-7, with D tentatively TRBD1 or TRBD2 (5 bases each). Germline V CDR1 and CDR2: SGHTA, FQGNSA. Deletions cut 4 bases from V and 7 bases from J, with 20 bases between. The CDR3 runs 15 residues. This CDR3 reads CASSSGADFYNEQYF. Here the CDR3 DNA reads TGTGCCAGCAGCTCCGGGGCCGACTTCTACAATGAGCAGTACTTC.

This chain connects TRBV4-3 to TRBJ2-5; D is ambiguous. V shed 0 bases and J shed 8 bases, with 13 bases lying between them. This CDR3 comprises 14 residues. Germline CDR1 reads LGHNA; CDR2 reads YSLEER. The CDR3 spells CASSQESFSETQYF. The DNA for the CDR3 is TGCGCCAGCAGCCAAGAAAGCTTTAGTGAAACCCAGTACTTC.

This chain uses TRBV28 with TRBJ2-2, with D possibly being TRBD1 (6 bases). Looked up from germline, CDR1 is MDHEN and CDR2 is SYDVKM. The CDR3 spans 14 residues. The V gene lost 8 bases and the J gene lost 3 bases, with 13 bases spanning the gap. CDR3 region: CASARPGDTGELFF. CDR3 in DNA: TGTGCCAGCGCTCGGCCAGGGGACACCGGGGAGCTGTTTTTT.

The chain joins TRBV27 to TRBJ1-5; the D gene is possibly TRBD1 (5 bases). Germline V gene lookup returns CDR1 MNHEY and CDR2 SMNVEV (reference sequence). Trimming removed 8 bases at V and 4 bases at J, with 12 bases between. The CDR3 contains 13 residues. The CDR3 nucleotides are TGTGCCAGCGGTAGACAGCCGAATCAGCCCCAGCATTTT. This codes for CASGRQPNQPQHF.

There are many counts of this clonotype. The rearrangement uses TRBV20-1 and TRBJ2-1; 11 positions agree with TRBD2. Germline CDR1 and CDR2: DFQATT and SNEGSKA (reference sequence). This CDR3 is built from 15 residues. V dropped 5 bases and J dropped 5; count of bases not matched to a gene: 8. CDR3 residues: CSAEGGTSGNNEQFF. The CDR3 DNA reads TGCAGTGCTGAGGGGGGGACTAGCGGAAACAATGAGCAGTTCTTC.

In its sample, this clonotype was seen many times. The rearrangement joins TRBV20-1 to TRBJ1-5; D gene uncertain. CDR3 length equals 18 residues. The V gene lost 3 bases and the J gene lost 2 bases, with 23 bases spanning the gap. Germline V gives CDR1 DFQATT, CDR2 SNEGSKA (reference sequence). The chain's CDR3 is CSASKPPVAPRGNQPQHF. The CDR3 bases are TGCAGTGCTAGTAAACCCCCCGTCGCGCCGCGGGGCAATCAGCCCCAGCATTTT.

This clonotype showed up many times. The V gene is TRBV3-1, the J gene TRBJ1-1, with D uncertain. V lost 0 bases and J lost 8, with 7 bases in between. CDR3 length: 12 amino acids. Germline CDR1 LGHDT, CDR2 YNNKEL (reference sequence). CDR3 sequence (DNA): TGTGCCAGCAGCCAAGATCTGAGAGAAGCTTTCTTT. This translates into CASSQDLREAFF.

The chain recombines TRBV6-1 with TRBJ2-7; 9 positions agree with TRBD1. From germline, CDR1 is MNHNS and CDR2 SASEGT. This CDR3 has 13 residues. The V segment lost 8 bases and the J segment 4 bases; nucleotides outside the gene matches: 6. CDR3 sequence reads: CASGRDRVYEQYF. Written as DNA, the CDR3 is TGTGCCAGCGGAAGGGACAGGGTATACGAGCAGTACTTC.

With respect to this clonotype: A read error may explain this, as a much larger clone is one base away. CDR3 nucleotides: TGTACCAGCAGCTTTACTAGCGCGTCCTACGAGCAGTACTTC. It encodes CTSSFTSASYEQYF. The chain uses TRBV13 and TRBJ2-7, with 7 bases that match TRBD2. Germline V gene lookup returns CDR1 PRHDT and CDR2 FYEKMQ (reference sequence). CDR3 size: 14 residues.

To note about this clonotype: This CDR3 is missing its conserved last phenylalanine or tryptophan, likely due to a read error. This rearrangement joins TRBV27 to TRBJ2-7, with D possibly called TRBD1 or TRBD2 (5 bases each). Trimming removed 8 bases at V and 0 bases at J, with 8 bases between. Germline CDR1 and CDR2: MNHEY and SMNVEV (reference sequence). There are 12 residues in the CDR3. CDR3 coding DNA: TGTGCCAGCGGGGACCCCTCCTACGAGCAGTACCTC. Translating it yields CASGDPSYEQYL.

The table lists this clonotype with many counts. V gene TRBV30 combines with J gene TRBJ2-1; TRBD2 matches at 7 bases. CDR3 length equals 14 residues. CDR1 and CDR2 (germline): GTSNPN, SVGIG (reference sequence). V shed 4 bases, J shed 6 bases, and the junction held 9 bases outside the gene matches. The CDR3 bases are TGTGCCTGGAAGCCGGGACTAACTCTCAATGAGCAGTTCTTC. Its protein product is CAWKPGLTLNEQFF.

The rearrangement uses TRBV6-2 or TRBV6-3 and TRBJ1-4, with 7 bases that match TRBD1. Trimming took 7 bases from V and 6 from J; bases not matched to a gene: 11. The V gene's germline CDR1 is MNHEY and CDR2 SVGEGT. There are 15 residues in the CDR3. The CDR3, as DNA: TGTGCCAGCACCCAGGGGGACTCCGGGGATGAAAAACTGTTTTTT. This translates into CASTQGDSGDEKLFF.

This clonotype was found once. With a much larger clone just one base away, this may be a read error. The chain joins TRBV5-1 to TRBJ2-3; 12 bases match TRBD2. This CDR3 comprises 18 residues. V dropped 3 bases and J dropped 2; count of bases not matched to a gene: 10. CDR1 SGHRS and CDR2 YFSETQ come from the germline V gene. The CDR3 spells CASSSGLAGRPITDTQYF. The CDR3 region has the DNA TGCGCCAGCAGCTCTGGACTAGCGGGAAGGCCAATCACAGATACGCAGTATTTT.

The sample holds a few counts of this clonotype. CDR3: CASSQDIGSNTEAFF. The CDR3 DNA sequence: TGCGCCAGCAGCCAAGATATCGGCAGCAACACTGAAGCTTTCTTT. J is TRBJ1-1 and V is TRBV4-3; D is unresolved. CDR1 LGHNA and CDR2 YSLEER come from the germline V gene. V gave up 0 bases and J gave up 2 bases, with 10 bases separating them. There are 15 residues in the CDR3.

This clonotype was seen at least ten times. The CDR3 spells CASSPRTGSSYEQYF. The DNA for the CDR3 is TGTGCCAGCAGTCCTCGGACAGGAAGCTCCTACGAGCAGTACTTC. The chain has TRBV18 and TRBJ2-7, with TRBD1 identical over 7 bases. There are 15 residues in the CDR3. After removal of 8 bases from V and 0 bases from J, the junction contained 10 bases not matched to a gene. Germline assignment: CDR1 KGHSH and CDR2 LQKENI.

The rearrangement joins TRBV9 to TRBJ2-2; the D is unclear. V was pared by 2 bases and J by 7 bases, with 6 bases between. There are 12 residues in the CDR3. CDR1 is SGDLS and CDR2 is YYNGEE in the germline V gene. The CDR3 loop is CASSVEGGELFF. The DNA for the CDR3 is TGTGCCAGCAGCGTTGAAGGCGGGGAGCTGTTTTTT.

This clonotype came up many times. This chain connects TRBV11-2 to TRBJ2-1; 10 nucleotides match TRBD1. This CDR3 is built from 15 residues. V trimming: 5 bases; J trimming: 7 bases; junction bases outside the gene matches: 8. Germline CDR1 is SGHAT and CDR2 is FQNNGV. CDR3 coding DNA: TGTGCCAGCAGCGAAGACAGGGGGCGTCGGAATGAGCAGTTCTTC. It is translated as CASSEDRGRRNEQFF. Full variable domain (missing parts from reference TRBV11-2 and TRBJ2-1): EAGVAQSPRYKIIEKRQSVAFWCNPISGHATLYWYQQILGQGPKLLIQFQNNGVVDDSQLPKDRFSAERLKGVDSTLKIQPAKLEDSAVYLCASSEDRGRRNEQFFGPGTRLTVL.

The table lists this clonotype with many counts. The chain uses TRBV2 and TRBJ2-1; D is unclear. The CDR3 sequence is 10 residues long. CDR1 and CDR2 (germline): SNHLY, FYNNEI. With 4 bases removed from V and 9 bases from J, the gap between germline ends came to 4 bases. This CDR3 is CASSAAEQFF. CDR3 DNA sequence: TGTGCCAGCAGTGCTGCTGAGCAGTTCTTC.

This clonotype was recorded many times. The J gene is TRBJ2-3, the V gene TRBV10-3; 12 bases match TRBD2. Germline lookup yields CDR1 ENHRY and CDR2 SYGVKD. The CDR3 sequence is 19 residues long. V dropped 6 bases and J dropped 0; count of bases not matched to a gene: 13. CDR3 sequence (DNA): TGTGCCATCAGGACGACTTCTAGCGGGAGGGCCCGTAGCACAGATACGCAGTATTTT. Translated: CAIRTTSSGRARSTDTQYF.

This clonotype came up many times. The rearrangement uses TRBV6-2 or TRBV6-3 and TRBJ2-3, with D tentatively TRBD1 (5 bases). This CDR3 comprises 13 residues. V was trimmed by 7 bases and J by 1 base, leaving 9 bases between them. Germline CDR1 reads MNHEY; CDR2 reads SVGEGT. The CDR3 here is CASKGQGTDTQYF. CDR3 sequence (DNA): TGTGCCAGCAAGGGGCAAGGCACAGATACGCAGTATTTT.

The rearrangement links TRBV20-1 to TRBJ1-5; no definite D call. V gave up 1 base and J gave up 0 bases, with 13 bases separating them. This CDR3 has 16 amino acids. Germline CDR1 and CDR2: DFQATT and SNEGSKA (reference sequence). The CDR3: CSARARETVSNQPQHF. The DNA for the CDR3 is TGCAGTGCTAGAGCCCGGGAGACGGTTAGCAATCAGCCCCAGCATTTT.

At least ten counts were recorded for this clonotype. A much larger clone differs by one base, so this may be a read error. V gene TRBV7-2 combines with J gene TRBJ1-5; TRBD1 agrees at 7 bases. Germline CDR1 is SGHTA and CDR2 is FQGNSA. The CDR3 covers 14 residues. V shed 1 base, J shed 6 bases, and the junction held 3 bases outside the gene matches. CDR3: CASSLGTGTQPQHF. The CDR3, as DNA: TGTGCCAGCAGCTTAGGGACAGGTACTCAGCCCCAGCATTTT.

About this clonotype: With a much larger clone just one base away, this may be a read error. The CDR3 region has the DNA TGTGCCTGGGAGTTGGACAGGGGCACAGATACGCGGTATTTT. Protein sequence: CAWELDRGTDTRYF. The chain combines TRBV30 with TRBJ2-3; 9 bases are a match to TRBD1. This CDR3 has 14 amino acids. Germline V CDR1 and CDR2: GTSNPN, SVGIG (reference sequence). The whole variable domain, filled in from reference TRBV30 and TRBJ2-3, reads SQTIHQWPATLVQPVGSPLSLECTVEGTSNPNLYWYRQAAGRGLQLLFYSVGIGQISSEVPQNLSASRPQDRQFILSSKKLLLSDSGFYLCAWELDRGTDTRYFGPGTRLTVL.

This clonotype appeared many times. The rearrangement links TRBV18 to TRBJ1-4; D may be TRBD1 (5 bases). V was trimmed by 0 bases and J by 5 bases, leaving 13 bases between them. Germline V CDR1 and CDR2: KGHSH, LQKENI. This CDR3 is built from 16 residues. CDR3 sequence (DNA): TGTGCCAGCTCACCACCTTCGGGGCGGACGAATGAAAAACTGTTTTTT. It specifies CASSPPSGRTNEKLFF.